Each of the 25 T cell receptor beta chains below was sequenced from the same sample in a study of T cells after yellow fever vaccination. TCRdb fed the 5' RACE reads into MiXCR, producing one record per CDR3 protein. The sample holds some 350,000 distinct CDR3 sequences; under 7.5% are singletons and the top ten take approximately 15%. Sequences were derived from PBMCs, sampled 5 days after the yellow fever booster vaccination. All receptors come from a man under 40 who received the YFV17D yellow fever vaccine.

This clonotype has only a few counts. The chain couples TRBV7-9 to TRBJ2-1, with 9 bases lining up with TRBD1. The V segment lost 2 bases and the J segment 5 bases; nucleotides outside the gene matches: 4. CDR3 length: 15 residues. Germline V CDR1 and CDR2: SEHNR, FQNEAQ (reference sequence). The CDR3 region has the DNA TGTGCCAGCAGCTTACGGGACAGGGTTAACAATGAGCAGTTCTTC. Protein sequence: CASSLRDRVNNEQFF.

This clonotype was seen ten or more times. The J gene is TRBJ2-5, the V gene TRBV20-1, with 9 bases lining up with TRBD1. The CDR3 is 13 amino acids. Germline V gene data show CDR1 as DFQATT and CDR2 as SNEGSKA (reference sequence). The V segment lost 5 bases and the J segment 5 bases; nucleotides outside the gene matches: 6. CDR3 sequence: CSAVLDRGETQYF. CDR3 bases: TGCAGTGCTGTGTTAGACAGGGGGGAGACCCAGTACTTC.

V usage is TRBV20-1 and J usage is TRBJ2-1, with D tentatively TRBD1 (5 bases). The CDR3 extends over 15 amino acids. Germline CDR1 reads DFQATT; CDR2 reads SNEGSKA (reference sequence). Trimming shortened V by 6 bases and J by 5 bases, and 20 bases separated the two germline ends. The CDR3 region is CSARDPSRTNNEQFF. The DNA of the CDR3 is TGCAGTGCCCGAGATCCCTCCCGGACAAACAATGAGCAGTTCTTC.

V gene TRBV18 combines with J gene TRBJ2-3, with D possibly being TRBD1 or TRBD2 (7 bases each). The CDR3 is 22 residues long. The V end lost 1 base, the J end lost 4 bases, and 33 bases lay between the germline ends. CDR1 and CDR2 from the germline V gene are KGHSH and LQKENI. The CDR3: CASSPRPRGQVGIGGSADTQYF. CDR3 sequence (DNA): TGTGCCAGCTCACCACGTCCCCGCGGACAGGTTGGCATAGGCGGGAGCGCAGATACGCAGTATTTT.

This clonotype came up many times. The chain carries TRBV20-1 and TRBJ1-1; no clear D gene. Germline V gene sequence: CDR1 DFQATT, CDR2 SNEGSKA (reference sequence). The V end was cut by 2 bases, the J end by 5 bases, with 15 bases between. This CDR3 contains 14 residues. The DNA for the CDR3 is TGCAGTGCTAGATGGCCCGAAGGTTATACTGAAGCTTTCTTT. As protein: CSARWPEGYTEAFF.

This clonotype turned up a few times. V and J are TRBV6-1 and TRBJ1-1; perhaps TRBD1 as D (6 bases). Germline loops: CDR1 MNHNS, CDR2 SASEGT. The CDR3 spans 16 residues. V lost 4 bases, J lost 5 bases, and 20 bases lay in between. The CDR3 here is CASSGHRAGRKTEAFF. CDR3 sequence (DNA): TGTGCCAGCAGTGGACACAGGGCCGGGAGGAAAACTGAAGCTTTCTTT.

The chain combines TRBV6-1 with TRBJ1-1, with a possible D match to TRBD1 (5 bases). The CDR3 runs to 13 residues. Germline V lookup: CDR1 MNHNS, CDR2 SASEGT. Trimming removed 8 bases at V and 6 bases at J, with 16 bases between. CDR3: CASGPRQGAEAFF. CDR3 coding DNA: TGTGCCAGCGGACCGAGACAAGGGGCTGAAGCTTTCTTT.

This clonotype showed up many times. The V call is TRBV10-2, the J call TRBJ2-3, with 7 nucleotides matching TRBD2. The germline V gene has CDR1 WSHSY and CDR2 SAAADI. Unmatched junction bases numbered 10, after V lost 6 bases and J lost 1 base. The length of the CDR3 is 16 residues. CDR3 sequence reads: CASSTSSGIGTDTQYF. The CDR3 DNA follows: TGCGCCAGCAGCACCTCCAGCGGGATCGGCACAGATACGCAGTATTTT.

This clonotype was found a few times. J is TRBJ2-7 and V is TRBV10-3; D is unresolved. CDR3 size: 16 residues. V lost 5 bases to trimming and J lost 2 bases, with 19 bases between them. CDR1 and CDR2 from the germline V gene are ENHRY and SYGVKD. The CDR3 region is CAISRVNTRAPYEQYF. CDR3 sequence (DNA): TGTGCCATCAGTCGGGTAAACACCCGCGCCCCCTACGAGCAGTACTTC.

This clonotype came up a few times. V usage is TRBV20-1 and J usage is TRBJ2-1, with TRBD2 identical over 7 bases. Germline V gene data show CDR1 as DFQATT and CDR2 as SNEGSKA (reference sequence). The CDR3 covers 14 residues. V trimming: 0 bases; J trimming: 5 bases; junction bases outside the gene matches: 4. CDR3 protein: CSARDPGRDNEQFF. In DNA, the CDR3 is TGCAGTGCTAGAGATCCAGGGAGGGACAATGAGCAGTTCTTC.

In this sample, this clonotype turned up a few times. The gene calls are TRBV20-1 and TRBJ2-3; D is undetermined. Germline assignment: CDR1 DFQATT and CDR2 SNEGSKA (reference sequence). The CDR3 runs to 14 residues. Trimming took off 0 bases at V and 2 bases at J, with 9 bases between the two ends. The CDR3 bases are TGCAGTGCTAGAGAGAGATTTTCCACAGATACGCAGTATTTT. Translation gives CSARERFSTDTQYF.

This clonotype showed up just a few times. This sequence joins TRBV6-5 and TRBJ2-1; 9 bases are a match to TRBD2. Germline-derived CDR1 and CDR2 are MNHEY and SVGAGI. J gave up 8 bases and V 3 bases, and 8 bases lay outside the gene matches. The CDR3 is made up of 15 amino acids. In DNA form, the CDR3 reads TGTGCCAGCAGTTATTGGTCTAGCGGGGAGGATGAGCAGTTCTTC. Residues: CASSYWSSGEDEQFF.

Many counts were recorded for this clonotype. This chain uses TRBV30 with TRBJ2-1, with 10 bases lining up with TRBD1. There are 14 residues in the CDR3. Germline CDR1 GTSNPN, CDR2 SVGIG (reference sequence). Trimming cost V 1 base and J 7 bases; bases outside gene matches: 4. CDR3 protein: CAWSDGTGVNEQFF. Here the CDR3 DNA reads TGTGCCTGGAGTGACGGGACAGGGGTGAATGAGCAGTTCTTC.

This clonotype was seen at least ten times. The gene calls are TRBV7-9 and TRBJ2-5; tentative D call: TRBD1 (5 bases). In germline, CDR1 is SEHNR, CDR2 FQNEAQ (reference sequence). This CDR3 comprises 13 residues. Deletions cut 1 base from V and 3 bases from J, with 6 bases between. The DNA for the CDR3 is TGTGCCAGCAGCTTAGTCAGGGAAGAGACCCAGTACTTC. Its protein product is CASSLVREETQYF.

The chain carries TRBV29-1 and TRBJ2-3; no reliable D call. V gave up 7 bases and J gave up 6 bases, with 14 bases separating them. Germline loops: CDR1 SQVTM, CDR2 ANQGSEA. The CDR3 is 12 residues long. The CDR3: CSATPQVDTQYF. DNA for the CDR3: TGCAGCGCCACCCCTCAGGTGGATACGCAGTATTTT.

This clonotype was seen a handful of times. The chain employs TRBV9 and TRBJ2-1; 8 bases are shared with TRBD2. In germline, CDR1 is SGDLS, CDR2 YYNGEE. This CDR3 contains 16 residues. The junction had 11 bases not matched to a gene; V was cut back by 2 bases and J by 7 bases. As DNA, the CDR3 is TGTGCCAGCAGCGTGCAAACTAGCGGAACTTCTAATGAGCAGTTCTTC. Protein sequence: CASSVQTSGTSNEQFF. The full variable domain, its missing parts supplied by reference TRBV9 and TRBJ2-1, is DSGVTQTPKHLITATGQRVTLRCSPRSGDLSVYWYQQSLDQGLQFLIQYYNGEERAKGNILERFSAQQFPDLHSELNLSSLELGDSALYFCASSVQTSGTSNEQFFGPGTRLTVL.

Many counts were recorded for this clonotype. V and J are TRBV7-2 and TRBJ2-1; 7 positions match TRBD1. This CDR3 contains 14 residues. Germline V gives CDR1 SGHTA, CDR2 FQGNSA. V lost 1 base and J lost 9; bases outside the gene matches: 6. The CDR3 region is CASSLEGALTEQFF. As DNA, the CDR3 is TGTGCCAGCAGCTTAGAGGGGGCCCTCACTGAGCAGTTCTTC.

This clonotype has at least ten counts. The CDR3 loop is CASSVDRRSGNEQFF. As DNA, the CDR3 is TGTGCCAGTAGTGTCGACAGGAGAAGCGGGAATGAGCAGTTCTTC. The chain uses TRBV19 and TRBJ2-1, with D possibly called TRBD1 or TRBD2 (6 bases each). V lost 5 bases, J lost 7 bases, and 18 bases lay in between. Germline CDR1 reads LNHDA; CDR2 reads SQIVND (reference sequence). CDR3 size: 15 residues.

The CDR3 sequence: CASSIDVTEAFF. The CDR3 bases are TGTGCCAGTAGTATAGATGTCACTGAAGCTTTCTTT. The chain is built from TRBV19 and TRBJ1-1, with D uncertain. Trimming removed 0 bases from V and 4 bases from J, with 3 bases in between. The germline gives CDR1 LNHDA, CDR2 SQIVND (reference sequence). The length of the CDR3 is 12 residues. Variable domain in full (rest from reference TRBV19 and TRBJ1-1): DGGITQSPKYLFRKEGQNVTLSCEQNLNHDAMYWYRQDPGQGLRLIYYSQIVNDFQKGDIAEGYSVSREKKESFPLTVTSAQKNPTAFYLCASSIDVTEAFFGQGTRLTVV.

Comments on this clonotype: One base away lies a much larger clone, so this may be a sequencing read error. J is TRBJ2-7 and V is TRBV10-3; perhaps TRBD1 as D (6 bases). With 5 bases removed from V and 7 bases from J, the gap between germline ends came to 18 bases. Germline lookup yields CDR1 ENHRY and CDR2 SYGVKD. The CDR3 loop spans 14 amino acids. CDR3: CAISTHGSRGEQYF. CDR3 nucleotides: TGTGCCATCAGTACACACGGATCCAGGGGAGAGCAGTACTTC.

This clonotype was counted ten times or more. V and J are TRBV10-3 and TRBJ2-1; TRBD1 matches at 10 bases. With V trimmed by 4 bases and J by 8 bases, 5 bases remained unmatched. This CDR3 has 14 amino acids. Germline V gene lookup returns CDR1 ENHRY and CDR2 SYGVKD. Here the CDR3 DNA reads TGTGCCATCAGTGGGGACAGGGGTACTTATGAGCAGTTCTTC. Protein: CAISGDRGTYEQFF.

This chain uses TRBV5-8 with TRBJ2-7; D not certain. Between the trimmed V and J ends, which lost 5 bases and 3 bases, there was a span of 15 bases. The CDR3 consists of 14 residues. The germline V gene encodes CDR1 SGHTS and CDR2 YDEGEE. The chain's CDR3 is CASRSVVAYYEQYF. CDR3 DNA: TGTGCCAGCAGGTCGGTAGTAGCCTACTACGAGCAGTACTTC.

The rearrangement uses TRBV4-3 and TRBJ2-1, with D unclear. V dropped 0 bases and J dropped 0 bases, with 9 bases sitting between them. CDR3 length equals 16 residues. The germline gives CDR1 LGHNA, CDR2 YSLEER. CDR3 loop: CASSQDGTSSYNEQFF. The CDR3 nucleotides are TGCGCCAGCAGCCAAGATGGAACAAGCTCCTACAATGAGCAGTTCTTC.

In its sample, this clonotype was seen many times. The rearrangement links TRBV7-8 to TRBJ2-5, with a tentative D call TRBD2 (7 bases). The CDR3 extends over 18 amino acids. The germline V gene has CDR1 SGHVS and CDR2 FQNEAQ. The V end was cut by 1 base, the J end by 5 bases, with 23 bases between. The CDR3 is CASSLVGGGGATRETQYF. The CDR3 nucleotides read TGTGCCAGCAGCTTAGTTGGGGGTGGGGGGGCCACAAGGGAGACCCAGTACTTC.

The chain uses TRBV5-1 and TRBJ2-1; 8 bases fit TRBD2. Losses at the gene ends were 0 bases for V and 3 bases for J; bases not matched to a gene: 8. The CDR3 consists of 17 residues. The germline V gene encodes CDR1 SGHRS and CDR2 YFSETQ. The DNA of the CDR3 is TGCGCCAGCAGCTTGGGTCCAAGCGGGGGAAGCTACAATGAGCAGTTCTTC. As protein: CASSLGPSGGSYNEQFF. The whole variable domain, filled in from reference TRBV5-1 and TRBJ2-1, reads KAGVTQTPRYLIKTRGQQVTLSCSPISGHRSVSWYQQTPGQGLQFLFEYFSETQRNKGNFPGRFSGRQFSNSRSEMNVSTLELGDSALYLCASSLGPSGGSYNEQFFGPGTRLTVL.